Below are 27 T cell receptor beta chains sequenced from a single sample in a study of blood T cell repertoires in COVID-19. Data came from immunoSEQ multiplex PCR; TCRdb stores just in-frame clones and leaves some out. Altogether around 340,000 clones are present, 80% to 90% being singletons, with the ten largest covering roughly 7.1%. Sequencing used peripheral blood. These receptors originate from a woman aged 60-75 years with COVID-19, enrolled during active disease.

In DNA, the CDR3 is TGCGCCAGCAGCTTGGATGAGGCCGAGCAGTACTTC. As protein: CASSLDEAEQYF. The chain is built from TRBV5-1 and TRBJ2-7, with unresolved D. The CDR3 length is 12 residues. Trimming took off 0 bases at V and 6 bases at J, with 7 bases between the two ends. The V gene's germline CDR1 is SGHRS and CDR2 YFSETQ.

This clone appeared once. The chain recombines TRBV5-1 with TRBJ1-2; D gene unclear. Trimming took 2 bases from V and 5 from J, leaving 7 bases between them. CDR1 SGHRS and CDR2 YFSETQ come from the germline V gene. CDR3 length: 12 amino acids. CDR3 nucleotides: TGCGCCAGCAGCTTCGGGAATTATGGCTACACCTTC. Its protein is CASSFGNYGYTF.

V usage is TRBV19 and J usage is TRBJ2-3, with TRBD1 identical over 7 bases. The ends lost 3 bases at V and 6 bases at J; junction bases unmatched: 3. The CDR3 spans 13 residues. Looked up from germline, CDR1 is LNHDA and CDR2 is SQIVND (reference sequence). This chain's CDR3 is CASSMVQGDTQYF. DNA for the CDR3: TGTGCCAGTAGTATGGTACAGGGGGATACGCAGTATTTT.

The sample holds many counts of this clone. The gene calls are TRBV4-2 and TRBJ1-5; D remains unclear. The germline V and J ends were trimmed by 0 bases and 3 bases, with 12 bases remaining between them. In germline, CDR1 is LGHNA, CDR2 YNFKEQ. This CDR3 is built from 16 residues. CDR3 loop: CASSQEVTTSNQPQHF. The CDR3 DNA sequence: TGTGCCAGCAGCCAAGAGGTCACCACTTCCAATCAGCCCCAGCATTTT.

This clone has a handful of counts. The chain uses TRBV7-2 and TRBJ1-6; D call uncertain. V lost 5 bases and J lost 9, with 17 bases in between. This CDR3 has 15 residues. Germline assignment: CDR1 SGHTA and CDR2 FQGNSA. The CDR3 sequence is CASSPGGSTSSPLHF. CDR3 nucleotides: TGTGCCAGCAGCCCCGGCGGGAGTACGAGTTCACCCCTCCACTTT.

This clone was found once. This chain uses TRBV29-1 with TRBJ1-1; D gene unclear. CDR3 length: 12 amino acids. In germline, CDR1 is SQVTM, CDR2 ANQGSEA. The V end was cut by 7 bases, the J end by 0 bases, with 9 bases between. CDR3 protein: CSARELNTEAFF. CDR3 DNA sequence: TGCAGCGCTAGAGAGTTGAACACTGAAGCTTTCTTT.

This chain uses TRBV3-1 (or the pseudogene TRBV3-2) with TRBJ2-3; 13 nucleotides match TRBD2. V dropped 4 bases and J dropped 3; count of bases not matched to a gene: 4. Per the germline V gene, CDR1 is LGHDT and CDR2 is YNNKEL (reference sequence). This CDR3 is 16 amino acids long. The CDR3 spells CASSRTSGGATDTQYF. The CDR3 DNA follows: TGTGCCAGCAGCCGCACTAGCGGGGGGGCTACAGATACGCAGTATTTT.

This chain uses TRBV6-2 or TRBV6-3 with TRBJ2-5; the D is unclear. The CDR3 has 13 amino acids. V lost 6 bases to trimming and J lost 0 bases, with 8 bases between them. Per the germline V gene, CDR1 is MNHEY and CDR2 is SVGEGT. CDR3 DNA sequence: TGTGCCAGCAGCTGGAGCTACCAAGAGACCCAGTACTTC. As protein: CASSWSYQETQYF.

The chain carries TRBV5-4 and TRBJ1-4; no reliable D call. The germline CDR1 and CDR2 sequences are SGHNT and YYREEE (reference sequence). This CDR3 has 15 residues. Trimming stripped 2 bases from V and 3 bases from J, with 11 bases between. The CDR3 DNA is TGTGCCAGCAGCTTTGCGGGAGAGGCTAATGAAAAACTGTTTTTT. Its translation: CASSFAGEANEKLFF.

The chain has TRBV19 and TRBJ1-4, with 7 nucleotides matching TRBD1. Per germline, CDR1 LNHDA and CDR2 SQIVND (reference sequence). This CDR3 is built from 14 residues. Losses at the gene ends were 4 bases for V and 11 bases for J; bases not matched to a gene: 10. CDR3 sequence reads: CASSTGGFLEKLFF. The CDR3 DNA reads TGTGCCAGTAGTACAGGGGGTTTCTTGGAGAAACTGTTTTTT. The complete variable domain, with remaining parts taken from reference TRBV19 and TRBJ1-4, reads DGGITQSPKYLFRKEGQNVTLSCEQNLNHDAMYWYRQDPGQGLRLIYYSQIVNDFQKGDIAEGYSVSREKKESFPLTVTSAQKNPTAFYLCASSTGGFLEKLFFGSGTQLSVL.

The rearrangement joins TRBV20-1 to TRBJ2-7; tentatively, D is TRBD1 (5 bases). Trimming pared 3 bases from V and 3 bases from J, leaving 12 bases between. Germline V gene lookup returns CDR1 DFQATT and CDR2 SNEGSKA (reference sequence). This CDR3 region has 13 residues. The CDR3 is CSASWTNSYEQYF. The CDR3, as DNA: TGCAGTGCTAGTTGGACAAACAGCTACGAGCAGTACTTC.

This clone was detected only once. The V gene is TRBV14, the J gene TRBJ1-1; tentative D call: TRBD1 (5 bases). V dropped 1 base and J dropped 11 bases, with 17 bases sitting between them. The CDR3 has 14 residues. Per the germline V gene, CDR1 is SGHDN and CDR2 is FVKESK. The CDR3 sequence is CASSQGAGDLEAFF. The CDR3 coding sequence is TGTGCCAGCAGCCAAGGTGCGGGGGATTTGGAGGCTTTCTTT. Supplemented by reference TRBV14 and TRBJ1-1, the full variable domain reads EAGVTQFPSHSVIEKGQTVTLRCDPISGHDNLYWYRRVMGKEIKFLLHFVKESKQDESGMPNNRFLAERTGGTYSTLKVQPAELEDSGVYFCASSQGAGDLEAFFGQGTRLTVV.

This chain links TRBV5-6 with TRBJ2-3; 7 nucleotides line up with TRBD2. Germline-derived CDR1 and CDR2 are SGHDT and YYEEEE. The V and J ends lost 2 bases and 6 bases, in that order; junction bases with no gene match: 6. This CDR3 region has 14 residues. The CDR3 protein is CASSFSGGGDTQYF. Written as DNA, the CDR3 is TGTGCCAGCAGCTTCTCGGGGGGAGGCGATACGCAGTATTTT.

This chain connects TRBV6-2 or TRBV6-3 to TRBJ2-3; D is unresolved. Per the germline V gene, CDR1 is MNHEY and CDR2 is SVGEGT. V gave up 6 bases and J gave up 4 bases, with 14 bases separating them. CDR3 size: 14 residues. The CDR3 loop is CASSGAPLADTQYF. The CDR3 DNA reads TGTGCCAGCAGCGGAGCTCCCTTGGCAGATACGCAGTATTTT.

V usage is TRBV27 and J usage is TRBJ1-4, with a weak D call TRBD1 (5 bases). V lost 2 bases to trimming and J lost 8 bases, with 15 bases between them. The CDR3 runs 15 residues. Germline assignment: CDR1 MNHEY and CDR2 SMNVEV (reference sequence). The CDR3 sequence: CASSLEGRGGEKLFF. CDR3 in DNA: TGTGCCAGCAGTTTAGAGGGACGGGGAGGGGAAAAACTGTTTTTT.

J is TRBJ1-3 and V is TRBV7-2; tentatively, D is TRBD1 (5 bases). V gave up 5 bases and J gave up 0 bases, with 11 bases separating them. The germline CDR1 and CDR2 sequences are SGHTA and FQGNSA. This CDR3 has 15 residues. The CDR3 loop reads CASSLGHFSGNTIYF. CDR3 coding DNA: TGTGCCAGCAGCCTAGGACACTTCTCTGGAAACACCATATATTTT.

CDR3 in amino acids: CASSKRTGSLGEQYF. DNA of the CDR3: TGTGCCAGCAGTAAAAGGACAGGCAGCCTAGGGGAGCAGTACTTC. This chain links TRBV27 with TRBJ2-7; 7 positions agree with TRBD1. This CDR3 has 15 amino acids. The germline gives CDR1 MNHEY, CDR2 SMNVEV (reference sequence). The junction had 14 bases not matched to a gene; V was cut back by 5 bases and J by 7 bases.

This clone was observed once. The rearrangement links TRBV21-1 to TRBJ2-1; the table assigns TRBD2, which was not confirmed against the DNA. TRBV21-1 is a pseudogene locus. This CDR3 comprises 16 residues. In nucleotides, the CDR3 is TGTGCCAGCAGCAAAGCTGGGGGGGTAACCTACAATGAGCAGTTCTTC. This encodes CASSKAGGVTYNEQFF.

The chain couples TRBV5-5 to TRBJ2-2; TRBD1 matches at 8 bases. Trimming at V came to 5 bases and at J to 1 base, leaving 7 bases not matched to a gene. Germline V lookup: CDR1 SGHKS, CDR2 YYEKEE (reference sequence). The CDR3 spans 16 residues. Here the CDR3 reads CASRQDRALNTGELFF. The CDR3 nucleotides are TGTGCCAGCAGGCAGGACAGGGCGTTGAACACCGGGGAGCTGTTTTTT. Looking up the rest from reference TRBV5-5 and TRBJ2-2 gives the full variable domain: DAGVTQSPTHLIKTRGQQVTLRCSPISGHKSVSWYQQVLGQGPQFIFQYYEKEERGRGNFPDRFSARQFPNYSSELNVNALLLGDSALYLCASRQDRALNTGELFFGEGSRLTVL.

CDR3 coding DNA: TGTGCCAGCAGCCAAGATTCACAAACTAGCAGGACCGGGTCTTATGGCTACACCTTC. Amino acids: CASSQDSQTSRTGSYGYTF. The chain is built from TRBV4-2 and TRBJ1-2, with D uncertain. The CDR3 sequence is 19 residues long. Germline V gene lookup returns CDR1 LGHNA and CDR2 YNFKEQ. Between the trimmed V and J ends, which lost 0 bases and 5 bases, there was a span of 25 bases.

In this sample, this clone turned up a few times. The J gene is TRBJ1-6, the V gene TRBV9; the match to TRBD1 covers 11 bases. This CDR3 comprises 17 residues. Germline loops: CDR1 SGDLS, CDR2 YYNGEE. V shed 4 bases and J 1 base; nucleotides not matched to a gene: 4. This CDR3 is CASSSGQGGSYNSPLHF. As DNA, the CDR3 is TGTGCCAGCAGCTCGGGACAGGGGGGGTCCTATAATTCACCCCTCCACTTT.

The chain recombines TRBV5-6 with TRBJ1-2; D perhaps matches TRBD1 (6 bases). V dropped 2 bases and J dropped 4 bases, with 15 bases sitting between them. In germline, CDR1 is SGHDT, CDR2 YYEEEE. The CDR3 length is 15 residues. DNA of the CDR3: TGTGCCAGCAGCTTACCCAACAGGGTCCTCTATGGCTACACCTTC. It specifies CASSLPNRVLYGYTF.

This chain uses TRBV5-1 with TRBJ2-3, with D possibly matching TRBD1 (5 bases). The length of the CDR3 is 14 residues. Per the germline V gene, CDR1 is SGHRS and CDR2 is YFSETQ. The V end was cut by 1 base, the J end by 4 bases, with 10 bases between. CDR3 sequence: CASSLKGLSDTQYF. CDR3 DNA sequence: TGCGCCAGCAGCTTGAAGGGGCTATCAGATACGCAGTATTTT. Drawing the rest from reference TRBV5-1 and TRBJ2-3, the complete variable domain is KAGVTQTPRYLIKTRGQQVTLSCSPISGHRSVSWYQQTPGQGLQFLFEYFSETQRNKGNFPGRFSGRQFSNSRSEMNVSTLELGDSALYLCASSLKGLSDTQYFGPGTRLTVL.

V is TRBV6-2 or TRBV6-3 and J is TRBJ1-4; D is unresolved. V lost 2 bases, J lost 5 bases, and 9 bases lay in between. CDR3 length equals 14 residues. In germline, CDR1 is MNHEY, CDR2 SVGEGT. The CDR3 is CASSYVRNNEKLFF. As DNA, the CDR3 is TGTGCCAGCAGTTACGTCAGAAACAATGAAAAACTGTTTTTT.

The CDR3 DNA is TGTGCCACCCTGCCAGGGCATGGGGCTAACTATGGCTACACCTTC. Translated, it gives CATLPGHGANYGYTF. The V gene is TRBV6-5, the J gene TRBJ1-2; D may be TRBD1 (5 bases). The germline V and J ends were trimmed by 10 bases and 0 bases, with 18 bases remaining between them. Germline-derived CDR1 and CDR2 are MNHEY and SVGAGI. The CDR3 consists of 15 residues.

V gene TRBV2 combines with J gene TRBJ2-1; maybe TRBD1 (5 bases). Germline assignment: CDR1 SNHLY and CDR2 FYNNEI. V dropped 0 bases and J dropped 3 bases, with 9 bases sitting between them. This CDR3 spans 15 amino acids. The CDR3 spells CASSEAGVGYNEQFF. Here the CDR3 DNA reads TGTGCCAGCAGTGAAGCAGGGGTAGGCTACAATGAGCAGTTCTTC. Looking up the rest from reference TRBV2 and TRBJ2-1 gives the full variable domain: EPEVTQTPSHQVTQMGQEVILRCVPISNHLYFYWYRQILGQKVEFLVSFYNNEISEKSEIFDDQFSVERPDGSNFTLKIRSTKLEDSAMYFCASSEAGVGYNEQFFGPGTRLTVL.

This rearrangement joins TRBV7-3 to TRBJ2-6, with unresolved D. The V and J ends lost 2 bases and 2 bases respectively, with 4 bases between them. Germline V gene sequence: CDR1 SGHTA, CDR2 FQGTGA. This CDR3 is built from 14 residues. CDR3 in amino acids: CASSLLPGANVLTF. The DNA of the CDR3 is TGTGCCAGCAGCTTACTTCCTGGGGCCAACGTCCTGACTTTC.